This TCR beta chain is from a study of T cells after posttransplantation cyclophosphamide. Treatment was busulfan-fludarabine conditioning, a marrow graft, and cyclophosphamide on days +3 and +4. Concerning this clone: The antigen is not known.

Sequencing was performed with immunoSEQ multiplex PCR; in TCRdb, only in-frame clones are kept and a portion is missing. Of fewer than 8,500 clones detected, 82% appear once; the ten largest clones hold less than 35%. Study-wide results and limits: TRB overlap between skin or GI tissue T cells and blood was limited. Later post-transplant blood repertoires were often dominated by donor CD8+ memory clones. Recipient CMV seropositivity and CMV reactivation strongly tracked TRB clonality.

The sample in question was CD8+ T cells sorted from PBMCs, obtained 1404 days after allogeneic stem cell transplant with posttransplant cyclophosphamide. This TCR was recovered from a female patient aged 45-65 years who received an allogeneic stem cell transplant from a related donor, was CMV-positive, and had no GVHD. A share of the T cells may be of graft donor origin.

CDR3 DNA: TGTGCCAGCAGCCATTCCAGCGGGAGGATTTTGTGGTACGAGCAGTACTTC. This codes for CASSHSSGRILWYEQYF. The J gene is TRBJ2-7, the V gene TRBV4-2, with TRBD2 identical over 9 bases. This CDR3 region has 17 residues. V gave up 3 bases and J gave up 4 bases; unmatched junction bases: 13. CDR1 is LGHNA and CDR2 is YNFKEQ in the germline V gene.